This T cell receptor beta chain was observed in a study of cytomegalovirus exposure and HLA in healthy donors. Study-wide results and caveats: With DRB1 most and HLA-C fewest, TCR association rates differed between HLA loci in a later analysis. Cytomegalovirus association was assigned to about 150 TCR beta chains. The authors later linked a missense DCLRE1C variant to TCR beta V- and J-gene trimming.

In the PCR, 60 Vbeta and 13 Jbeta primers were used. Measured with immunoSEQ multiplex PCR; TCRdb has only the in-frame clones, and not every one. The table lists 100,000 to 150,000 clones. V was cut by 4 bases and J by 4 bases, with 11 bases left in between. Germline V gene sequence: CDR1 SGHKS, CDR2 YYEKEE (reference sequence). The CDR3 loop spans 14 amino acids. On this clone: Its cognate antigen is unknown.

The chain combines TRBV5-5 with TRBJ2-2; TRBD2 might be the D (5 bases). The origin of this receptor is a young man in good health and CMV-seronegative. The sequencing sample was made of PBMCs. The CDR3 region is CASSDYRVTGELFF. As DNA, the CDR3 is TGTGCCAGCAGCGACTATAGGGTCACCGGGGAGCTGTTTTTT.